This entry describes one T cell receptor (beta chain). Participant ages covered about 18 to 89 years across about 22 US areas. Clinical history as reported by participants underpinned cohort assignment. The CDR3 extends over 13 amino acids. Germline lookup yields CDR1 ENHRY and CDR2 SYGVKD. The V gene lost 8 bases and the J gene lost 3 bases, with 14 bases spanning the gap. These data belong to a study of blood T cell repertoires in COVID-19. Overall study context: PBMCs, B-cell-depleted T cells, or T cells provided the cDNA or gDNA that made up the material.

Produced via immunoSEQ multiplex PCR; TCRdb's table is partial and in-frame only. The table records fewer than 500,000 clones, 87% of them present only once. The origin of this receptor is a woman younger than 30 with acute COVID-19. The gene calls are TRBV10-3 and TRBJ2-7; D possibly corresponds to TRBD2 (6 bases). The sequenced material came from PBMCs or T cells enriched from blood (not recorded which). The CDR3 nucleotides are TGTGCCATCGGAGGGGCCGGCGTCTACGAGCAGTACTTC. Its protein product is CAIGGAGVYEQYF.